A single sample gave rise to the 32 T cell receptor beta chains below, sequenced in a study of identical twins. MiXCR, applied by TCRdb to the 5' RACE reads, yields one record per CDR3 protein. Here the sample spans roughly 500,000 distinct CDR3 sequences, around 20% being singletons. This sample also appeared in a second study, on T cells expressing NK-cell markers.

Sequencing input: CD4+ T cells sorted from blood. These receptors came from a woman between 18 and 30 years old in good health.

This clonotype was seen a handful of times. The V and J genes are TRBV12-3 or TRBV12-4 and TRBJ2-7; 9 bases are shared with TRBD2. V trimming: 8 bases; J trimming: 3 bases; junction bases outside the gene matches: 8. The CDR3 is 14 residues long. CDR3 loop: CASRRGLAYYEQYF. As DNA, the CDR3 is TGTGCCAGCCGGAGGGGACTAGCTTACTACGAGCAGTACTTC.

The V and J genes are TRBV20-1 and TRBJ2-2, with 7 positions matching TRBD2. V shed 7 bases, J shed 4 bases, and the junction held 6 bases outside the gene matches. Germline CDR1 reads DFQATT; CDR2 reads SNEGSKA (reference sequence). This CDR3 is built from 13 residues. CDR3 in amino acids: CSGIAGSTGELFF. The CDR3 nucleotides read TGCAGTGGTATAGCGGGTAGCACCGGGGAGCTGTTTTTT.

This clonotype showed up many times. V and J are TRBV20-1 and TRBJ2-1; 15 bases are a match to TRBD2. After removal of 4 bases from V and 5 bases from J, the junction contained 3 bases not matched to a gene. Per the germline V gene, CDR1 is DFQATT and CDR2 is SNEGSKA (reference sequence). This CDR3 has 15 amino acids. The CDR3 DNA is TGCAGTGCTACCGGGACTAGCGGGGGGAACAATGAGCAGTTCTTC. This translates into CSATGTSGGNNEQFF.

This clonotype was recorded a few times. This chain joins TRBV4-3 and TRBJ2-7, with 8 bases lining up with TRBD2. Looked up from germline, CDR1 is LGHNA and CDR2 is YSLEER. The trim removed 0 bases at V and 7 bases at J, leaving 8 bases unmatched. CDR3 length: 15 amino acids. The CDR3 loop reads CASSQESAGAWEQYF. The CDR3 DNA follows: TGCGCCAGCAGCCAAGAGTCAGCGGGAGCGTGGGAGCAGTACTTC.

This clonotype was seen a handful of times. The V and J genes are TRBV7-2 and TRBJ1-1; a possible D gene is TRBD1 (6 bases). The CDR3 extends over 12 amino acids. Germline V gene data show CDR1 as SGHTA and CDR2 as FQGNSA. Trimming took 5 bases from V and 11 from J, leaving 15 bases between them. This CDR3 is CASSPIQGLAFF. The DNA of the CDR3 is TGTGCCAGCAGCCCAATTCAGGGGTTGGCTTTCTTT.

This clonotype showed up just a few times. This chain links TRBV5-1 with TRBJ2-3; no definite D call. This CDR3 has 16 amino acids. V dropped 0 bases and J dropped 6 bases, with 17 bases sitting between them. CDR1 is SGHRS and CDR2 is YFSETQ in the germline V gene. The CDR3 nucleotides read TGCGCCAGCAGCTTGGCGGCAGGCGTTGAGCATGATACGCAGTATTTT. Amino acid sequence: CASSLAAGVEHDTQYF.

This clonotype was seen only a few times. This rearrangement joins TRBV10-3 to TRBJ2-1, with D perhaps matching TRBD1 (5 bases). Germline loops: CDR1 ENHRY, CDR2 SYGVKD. The CDR3 extends over 13 amino acids. The V end lost 7 bases, the J end lost 8 bases, and 15 bases lay between the germline ends. In DNA form, the CDR3 reads TGTGCCATCACAGGTCGACAGAACGATGAGCAGTTCTTC. Translation: CAITGRQNDEQFF.

This chain connects TRBV6-1 to TRBJ2-5; perhaps TRBD2 as D (5 bases). The CDR3 contains 14 residues. Trimming left V 6 bases short and J 2 bases short, with 13 bases between. Germline V gene sequence: CDR1 MNHNS, CDR2 SASEGT. In DNA, the CDR3 is TGTGCCAGCAGACGAAGGACTCCTCAAGAGACCCAGTACTTC. This sequence encodes CASRRRTPQETQYF.

This chain joins TRBV7-2 and TRBJ1-3; D possibly corresponds to TRBD1 (6 bases). The CDR3 spans 15 residues. The germline V and J ends were trimmed by 6 bases and 4 bases, with 16 bases remaining between them. Germline V CDR1 and CDR2: SGHTA, FQGNSA. CDR3: CASRYRDIGGNTIYF. The CDR3 DNA reads TGTGCCAGCAGATACAGGGACATCGGAGGAAACACCATATATTTT.

J is TRBJ2-1 and V is TRBV7-9, with a tentative D call TRBD2 (7 bases). V shed 7 bases and J shed 7 bases, with 20 bases lying between them. The CDR3 covers 15 residues. Germline V lookup: CDR1 SEHNR, CDR2 FQNEAQ (reference sequence). The CDR3 DNA sequence: TGTGCCAGCACCCCGGGGGGCTGGATAAGAAATGAGCAGTTCTTC. Protein sequence: CASTPGGWIRNEQFF.

The gene calls are TRBV6-1 and TRBJ2-7; no clear D. The CDR3 loop spans 19 amino acids. Germline CDR1 and CDR2: MNHNS and SASEGT. Trimming cost V 6 bases and J 0 bases, with 27 bases left between them. CDR3 region: CASREIFRRPTPDSYEQYF. The CDR3 DNA sequence: TGTGCCAGCAGAGAGATTTTCAGGCGTCCCACACCCGACTCCTACGAGCAGTACTTC.

This clonotype was found a few times. The rearrangement joins TRBV7-9 to TRBJ2-1, with D unclear. The CDR3 has 15 residues. Germline V gives CDR1 SEHNR, CDR2 FQNEAQ (reference sequence). Trimming removed 1 base from V and 10 bases from J, with 17 bases in between. As DNA, the CDR3 is TGTGCCAGCAGCTTAGTGGGCCAATTCCCCTGGGAGCAGTTCTTC. Encoded protein: CASSLVGQFPWEQFF.

The chain is built from TRBV20-1 and TRBJ1-2, with D hard to call. V was shortened by 3 bases and J by 2 bases, with 7 bases between the two germline ends. The CDR3 contains 12 residues. Per the germline V gene, CDR1 is DFQATT and CDR2 is SNEGSKA (reference sequence). The CDR3 DNA reads as TGCAGTGCTAGTTACGGGAACTATGGCTACACCTTC. It is translated as CSASYGNYGYTF.

The J gene is TRBJ1-2, the V gene TRBV20-1, with 7 bases fitting TRBD1. V was pared by 6 bases and J by 7 bases, with 11 bases of the junction left unmatched. CDR1 and CDR2 (germline): DFQATT, SNEGSKA (reference sequence). This CDR3 has 13 residues. CDR3 in amino acids: CSATDRTDIGYTF. The CDR3 region has the DNA TGCAGTGCAACGGACAGGACAGACATTGGCTACACCTTC.

V gene TRBV7-2 combines with J gene TRBJ2-1, with a weak D call TRBD1 (6 bases). The CDR3 runs to 16 residues. Trimming left V 5 bases short and J 4 bases short, with 18 bases between. Germline CDR1 SGHTA, CDR2 FQGNSA. The CDR3 sequence: CASSRARTEFYNEQFF. Here the CDR3 DNA reads TGTGCCAGCAGCCGCGCCAGGACAGAATTTTACAATGAGCAGTTCTTC.

This clonotype showed up just a few times. The gene calls are TRBV4-3 and TRBJ2-1, with TRBD1 matching over 9 bases. The V segment lost 4 bases and the J segment 8 bases; nucleotides outside the gene matches: 9. This CDR3 is built from 15 residues. Germline V gene sequence: CDR1 LGHNA, CDR2 YSLEER. The CDR3 sequence is CASSPGQGFLDEQFF. The CDR3 DNA sequence: TGCGCCAGCAGCCCGGGACAGGGTTTTCTCGATGAGCAGTTCTTC.

The chain joins TRBV20-1 to TRBJ1-1; 7 bases line up with TRBD1. This CDR3 has 13 residues. Germline assignment: CDR1 DFQATT and CDR2 SNEGSKA (reference sequence). The V and J ends lost 3 bases and 4 bases, in that order; junction bases with no gene match: 5. CDR3 in DNA: TGCAGTGCTAGGCCTGACAGGGCCACTGAAGCTTTCTTT. This gives the protein CSARPDRATEAFF.

This clonotype was counted a few times. The rearrangement links TRBV20-1 to TRBJ2-3; 7 nucleotides align to TRBD1. The CDR3 extends over 14 amino acids. Unmatched junction bases numbered 9, after V lost 5 bases and J lost 4 bases. CDR1 and CDR2 from the germline V gene are DFQATT and SNEGSKA (reference sequence). Here the CDR3 reads CSAFDRDFSDTQYF. CDR3 nucleotide sequence: TGCAGTGCTTTTGACAGGGATTTTTCAGATACGCAGTATTTT.

The genes are TRBV9 and TRBJ2-1; D is uncertain. The CDR3 sequence is 15 residues long. Trimming stripped 4 bases from V and 0 bases from J, with 11 bases between. The germline V gene has CDR1 SGDLS and CDR2 YYNGEE. The CDR3 sequence is CASSSQLGSYNEQFF. CDR3 DNA sequence: TGTGCCAGCAGCTCCCAACTCGGCTCCTACAATGAGCAGTTCTTC.

The CDR3 sequence: CASSIDLLAGLNEQFF. CDR3 DNA: TGTGCCAGTAGTATAGATCTACTAGCGGGGCTTAATGAGCAGTTCTTC. The genes are TRBV19 and TRBJ2-1; 10 nucleotides agree with TRBD2. Germline assignment: CDR1 LNHDA and CDR2 SQIVND (reference sequence). V shed 0 bases and J 7 bases; nucleotides not matched to a gene: 6. This CDR3 has 16 residues.

The chain uses TRBV21-1 and TRBJ2-6. TRBV21-1 is given as a pseudogene. This CDR3 comprises 15 residues. The CDR3 region is CASSPRHSGANVLTF. In DNA form, the CDR3 reads TGTGCCAGCAGCCCACGACACTCTGGGGCCAACGTCCTGACTTTC.

The gene calls are TRBV2 and TRBJ2-7, with D possibly TRBD1 on 5 matching bases. The length of the CDR3 is 12 residues. Germline CDR1 reads SNHLY; CDR2 reads FYNNEI. Trimming left V 6 bases short and J 3 bases short, with 9 bases between. For the CDR3, the DNA is TGTGCCAGCAGGGGCCAGGGCTACGAGCAGTACTTC. Translated, it gives CASRGQGYEQYF.

This clonotype was seen only a few times. The J gene is TRBJ2-3, the V gene TRBV5-1; D gene unclear. V gave up 5 bases and J gave up 6 bases, with 7 bases separating them. The CDR3 is made up of 11 amino acids. Germline V lookup: CDR1 SGHRS, CDR2 YFSETQ. The CDR3 region has the DNA TGCGCCAGCAGAAGTGAGGATACGCAGTATTTT. Encoded protein: CASRSEDTQYF.

The CDR3 protein is CASSNGGGGYGYTF. For the CDR3, the DNA is TGTGCCAGCAGTAACGGGGGGGGAGGCTATGGCTACACCTTC. The V gene is TRBV12-3 or TRBV12-4, the J gene TRBJ1-2, with a weak D call TRBD1 (5 bases). V was clipped by 5 bases and J by 4 bases, with 14 bases between them. This CDR3 comprises 14 residues.

J is TRBJ2-7 and V is TRBV7-2; 9 nucleotides align to TRBD2. The germline CDR1 and CDR2 sequences are SGHTA and FQGNSA. This CDR3 spans 16 amino acids. V shed 0 bases and J 13 bases; nucleotides not matched to a gene: 16. This CDR3 is CASSLAQMGAGGRFYF. As DNA, the CDR3 is TGTGCCAGCAGCTTAGCCCAGATGGGGGCGGGAGGGCGGTTTTACTTC.

J is TRBJ2-1 and V is TRBV29-1; 13 bases match TRBD2. Trimming removed 7 bases from V and 8 bases from J; junction bases left unmatched: 5. This CDR3 is 13 amino acids long. Germline-derived CDR1 and CDR2 are SQVTM and ANQGSEA. The CDR3, as DNA: TGCAGCGGGACTAGCGGGAGTGTGGATGAGCAGTTCTTC. Protein product: CSGTSGSVDEQFF.

The rearrangement links TRBV5-1 to TRBJ2-3, with 14 nucleotides matching TRBD2. The CDR3 is 16 amino acids. V lost 6 bases and J lost 0; bases outside the gene matches: 3. Germline loops: CDR1 SGHRS, CDR2 YFSETQ. CDR3 nucleotides: TGCGCCAGCAAGGGACTAGCGGGGGCTAGCACAGATACGCAGTATTTT. Its protein is CASKGLAGASTDTQYF.

CDR3 bases: TGCGCCAGCAGCCGTCAAGGAACGCAGGGGTACGATACGCAGTATTTT. Its translation: CASSRQGTQGYDTQYF. V and J are TRBV5-1 and TRBJ2-3; weak D call: TRBD1 (6 bases). V was shortened by 4 bases and J by 6 bases, with 21 bases between the two germline ends. This CDR3 comprises 16 residues. From germline, CDR1 is SGHRS and CDR2 YFSETQ. The variable domain in full, with the rest retrieved from reference TRBV5-1 and TRBJ2-3, is KAGVTQTPRYLIKTRGQQVTLSCSPISGHRSVSWYQQTPGQGLQFLFEYFSETQRNKGNFPGRFSGRQFSNSRSEMNVSTLELGDSALYLCASSRQGTQGYDTQYFGPGTRLTVL.

In this sample, this clonotype turned up a few times. The gene calls are TRBV12-3 or TRBV12-4 and TRBJ1-1; D gene uncertain. CDR3 length: 12 amino acids. V was clipped by 4 bases and J by 8 bases, with 11 bases between them. The CDR3 is CASSYRPEEAFF. CDR3 in DNA: TGTGCCAGCAGTTACCGCCCCGAAGAAGCTTTCTTT.

The chain recombines TRBV27 with TRBJ2-2, with D perhaps TRBD2 (5 bases). Per germline, CDR1 MNHEY and CDR2 SMNVEV (reference sequence). Trimming stripped 6 bases from V and 0 bases from J, with 8 bases between. The CDR3 spans 14 residues. CDR3 nucleotide sequence: TGTGCCAGCAGCGAACTAGCGAACACCGGGGAGCTGTTTTTT. Protein sequence: CASSELANTGELFF.

This clonotype was counted only a few times. The chain combines TRBV6-5 with TRBJ1-1, with D unresolved. This CDR3 region has 16 residues. CDR1 is MNHEY, CDR2 SVGAGI, per germline. Trimming took off 0 bases at V and 0 bases at J, with 11 bases between the two ends. The CDR3 sequence is CASSYSRTSMNTEAFF. Written as DNA, the CDR3 is TGTGCCAGCAGTTACTCACGGACGTCGATGAACACTGAAGCTTTCTTT.

This clonotype was seen only a few times. The chain couples TRBV5-1 to TRBJ2-1, with TRBD2 matching over 12 bases. The CDR3 runs to 15 residues. Germline assignment: CDR1 SGHRS and CDR2 YFSETQ. V shed 4 bases, J shed 9 bases, and the junction held 8 bases outside the gene matches. Here the CDR3 DNA reads TGCGCCAGCAGCGACCGGACTAGCGGGAACGGTGAGCAGTTCTTC. It specifies CASSDRTSGNGEQFF.